What follows are 30 T cell receptor beta chains derived from one specimen sequenced in a study of beta chain features in type 1 diabetes. Reverse transcription of all isolated RNA meant that expressed TCRB transcripts were sequenced. Method: immunoSEQ multiplex PCR; TCRdb's copy keeps in-frame clones and lacks some. This sample yields around 600,000 clones, of which around 12% are seen a single time; 0.09% to 0.15% belongs to the top ten. Regarding the study as a whole: For Type 1 diabetes patients, all four CD4+ subsets carried TCRB CDR3s that were moderately but significantly shorter.

No antigen has been assigned to these receptors. The sample taken for sequencing was naive CD4+ T cells from blood. The receptors here all came from a man in his thirties or forties with type 1 diabetes.

This clone was seen only a few times. The rearrangement links TRBV7-3 to TRBJ2-5, with 8 bases lining up with TRBD1. Unmatched junction bases numbered 3, after V lost 5 bases and J lost 4 bases. This CDR3 region has 13 residues. CDR1 SGHTA and CDR2 FQGTGA come from the germline V gene. The CDR3 loop reads CASSRDRRETQYF. The CDR3 DNA is TGTGCCAGCAGCCGGGACAGGAGAGAGACCCAGTACTTC.

For this clone: This same CDR3 is encoded by further DNA sequences in the sample. CDR3 residues: CASSTPGHRGYEQYF. CDR3 bases: TGCGCCAGCTCTACCCCGGGACACCGGGGCTACGAGCAGTACTTC. The chain is built from TRBV5-1 and TRBJ2-7; tentative D call: TRBD1 (6 bases). V lost 7 bases and J 3 bases, leaving 20 bases between the germline ends. Germline CDR1 and CDR2: SGHRS and YFSETQ. The length of the CDR3 is 15 residues. Drawing the rest from reference TRBV5-1 and TRBJ2-7, the complete variable domain is KAGVTQTPRYLIKTRGQQVTLSCSPISGHRSVSWYQQTPGQGLQFLFEYFSETQRNKGNFPGRFSGRQFSNSRSEMNVSTLELGDSALYLCASSTPGHRGYEQYFGPGTRLTVT.

This clone was counted between two and nine times. V gene TRBV28 combines with J gene TRBJ2-7; the match to TRBD1 covers 8 bases. The CDR3 is 14 residues long. V trimming: 8 bases; J trimming: 5 bases; junction bases outside the gene matches: 11. CDR1 and CDR2 (germline): MDHEN, SYDVKM. CDR3 loop: CASLRGLERNEQYF. The CDR3 nucleotides are TGTGCCAGCCTCAGGGGGCTGGAGAGGAACGAGCAGTACTTC. The whole variable domain, filled in from reference TRBV28 and TRBJ2-7, reads DVKVTQSSRYLVKRTGEKVFLECVQDMDHENMFWYRQDPGLGLRLIYFSYDVKMKEKGDIPEGYSVSREKKERFSLILESASTNQTSMYLCASLRGLERNEQYFGPGTRLTVT.

CDR3 sequence reads: CASSQDRGVNTIYF. The CDR3 DNA is TGCGCCAGCAGCCAAGACCGGGGCGTAAACACCATATATTTT. The gene calls are TRBV4-3 and TRBJ1-3; tentatively, D is TRBD1 (5 bases). Trimming stripped 0 bases from V and 6 bases from J, with 9 bases between. CDR1 and CDR2 (germline): LGHNA, YSLEER. This CDR3 has 14 amino acids.

This clone was seen a handful of times. The rearrangement uses TRBV2 and TRBJ1-1; 7 bases agree with TRBD1. There are 15 residues in the CDR3. J gave up 0 bases and V 5 bases, and 6 bases lay outside the gene matches. Germline loops: CDR1 SNHLY, CDR2 FYNNEI. CDR3 in DNA: TGTGCCAGCAGTTTGGAGGGACAGATGAACACTGAAGCTTTCTTT. Its protein product is CASSLEGQMNTEAFF.

This clone was observed many times. The chain recombines TRBV7-2 with TRBJ2-1; TRBD1 agrees at 9 bases. The CDR3 sequence is 14 residues long. Germline CDR1 and CDR2: SGHTA and FQGNSA. V was pared by 3 bases and J by 4 bases, with 1 base of the junction left unmatched. The CDR3 bases are TGTGCCAGCAGCTTTGGGACAGGGTACAATGAGCAGTTCTTC. Protein product: CASSFGTGYNEQFF.

This clone was seen a handful of times. The chain carries TRBV5-1 and TRBJ1-5; D is unclear. CDR3 size: 15 residues. V was pared by 4 bases and J by 2 bases, with 13 bases between. The V gene's germline CDR1 is SGHRS and CDR2 YFSETQ. CDR3 in amino acids: CASSPAGERNQPQHF. The DNA for the CDR3 is TGCGCCAGCAGCCCCGCCGGAGAACGCAATCAGCCCCAGCATTTT.

This clone was seen a few times. The CDR3 is CASSTVVNQPQHF. CDR3 nucleotide sequence: TGTGCCAGCTCGACAGTCGTCAATCAGCCCCAGCATTTT. The chain employs TRBV18 and TRBJ1-5; TRBD1 is a possible D gene (5 bases). This CDR3 region has 13 residues. Germline assignment: CDR1 KGHSH and CDR2 LQKENI. Trimming shortened V by 6 bases and J by 3 bases, and 9 bases separated the two germline ends.

This clone has more than one count but fewer than ten. The chain couples TRBV30 to TRBJ2-2, with D perhaps TRBD2 (5 bases). The CDR3 spans 13 residues. The V and J ends lost 2 bases and 6 bases respectively, with 10 bases between them. The germline V gene encodes CDR1 GTSNPN and CDR2 SVGIG (reference sequence). The CDR3 DNA is TGTGCCTGGAGTCCCACGGGGTCCGGGGAGCTGTTTTTT. Translated: CAWSPTGSGELFF.

This clone was observed a few times. The chain carries TRBV9 and TRBJ1-1, with D perhaps matching TRBD1 (5 bases). The CDR3 extends over 15 amino acids. The ends were cut back, 0 bases at V and 1 base at J, with 10 bases in the middle. Germline V lookup: CDR1 SGDLS, CDR2 YYNGEE. CDR3 sequence (DNA): TGTGCCAGCAGCGTAGACGGGGCGGGGAACACTGAAGCTTTCTTT. Protein sequence: CASSVDGAGNTEAFF.

The genes are TRBV28 and TRBJ2-2, with D possibly being TRBD1 (6 bases). This CDR3 comprises 15 residues. CDR1 is MDHEN and CDR2 is SYDVKM in the germline V gene. V gave up 6 bases and J gave up 4 bases, with 15 bases separating them. In DNA form, the CDR3 reads TGTGCCAGCAGCCCAAACAGGGTTCCCACCGGGGAGCTGTTTTTT. This encodes CASSPNRVPTGELFF.

To note about this clone: Other DNA sequences in the sample encode the same CDR3. The chain is built from TRBV4-3 and TRBJ2-7, with D perhaps given as TRBD1 or TRBD2 (5 bases each). V lost 0 bases to trimming and J lost 6 bases, with 9 bases between them. This CDR3 region has 13 residues. The germline gives CDR1 LGHNA, CDR2 YSLEER. CDR3 sequence: CASSQEGAGEQYF. The CDR3, as DNA: TGCGCCAGCAGCCAAGAAGGGGCGGGCGAGCAGTACTTC.

The chain has TRBV28 and TRBJ1-1; D remains ambiguous. In germline, CDR1 is MDHEN, CDR2 SYDVKM. This CDR3 spans 11 amino acids. V lost 8 bases and J lost 11, with 15 bases in between. The CDR3 region has the DNA TGTGCCAGCGGCCTACCACTTAGGGCTTTCTTT. Translation gives CASGLPLRAFF.

This clone was observed a handful of times. The CDR3 DNA reads as TGTGCCAGCAGCGAACCCGGGACTAGCGGACTTAGCTCCTACAATGAGCAGTTCTTC. It yields the protein CASSEPGTSGLSSYNEQFF. This chain joins TRBV9 and TRBJ2-1; 11 bases are a match to TRBD2. V gave up 3 bases and J gave up 0 bases; unmatched junction bases: 11. The germline gives CDR1 SGDLS, CDR2 YYNGEE. This CDR3 contains 19 residues.

DNA for the CDR3: TGTGCCAGCAGCCCTGGGCGAGGCGCCGATCACTACGAGCAGTACTTC. Translated: CASSPGRGADHYEQYF. The chain links TRBV7-9 to TRBJ2-7; D gene ambiguous. Germline CDR1 reads SEHNR; CDR2 reads FQNEAQ (reference sequence). The V end was cut by 5 bases, the J end by 3 bases, with 20 bases between. This CDR3 spans 16 amino acids.

The chain is built from TRBV6-5 and TRBJ2-1; D remains unclear. Trimming pared 2 bases from V and 9 bases from J, leaving 14 bases between. CDR3 length: 14 residues. Germline CDR1 MNHEY, CDR2 SVGAGI. The CDR3 DNA sequence: TGTGCCAGCAGTTACCAACGAAGCGTGGCTGAGCAGTTCTTC. Its translation is CASSYQRSVAEQFF.

Only a few counts were recorded for this clone. The chain recombines TRBV5-4 with TRBJ2-5; D possibly matches TRBD1 or TRBD2 (5 bases each). Germline V lookup: CDR1 SGHNT, CDR2 YYREEE (reference sequence). The V gene lost 7 bases and the J gene lost 2 bases, with 18 bases spanning the gap. The CDR3 consists of 15 residues. Written as DNA, the CDR3 is TGTGCCAGCTCCTTTTCCCTGGGACGGCAAGAGACCCAGTACTTC. This gives the protein CASSFSLGRQETQYF.

As DNA, the CDR3 is TGCAGCGTTGAAACAGGGGGCACCACCGGGGAGCTGTTTTTT. This codes for CSVETGGTTGELFF. This chain uses TRBV29-1 with TRBJ2-2, with 9 nucleotides matching TRBD1. The length of the CDR3 is 14 residues. J gave up 4 bases and V 2 bases, and 2 bases lay outside the gene matches. Germline V gene sequence: CDR1 SQVTM, CDR2 ANQGSEA.

The sample holds a few counts of this clone. This chain connects TRBV5-1 to TRBJ2-3, with D hard to call. The CDR3 runs to 15 residues. Germline V gene lookup returns CDR1 SGHRS and CDR2 YFSETQ. The ends were cut back, 3 bases at V and 0 bases at J, with 11 bases in the middle. CDR3 bases: TGCGCCAGCAGCTCCCCGGAGACTAGCACAGATACGCAGTATTTT. This gives the protein CASSSPETSTDTQYF.

The V and J genes are TRBV19 and TRBJ1-4; no clear D. The V end lost 7 bases, the J end lost 10 bases, and 13 bases lay between the germline ends. Germline loops: CDR1 LNHDA, CDR2 SQIVND (reference sequence). This CDR3 region has 12 residues. CDR3 sequence reads: CASTTEVGKLFF. CDR3 sequence (DNA): TGTGCCAGTACCACGGAGGTGGGAAAACTGTTTTTT. Variable domain in full (rest from reference TRBV19 and TRBJ1-4): DGGITQSPKYLFRKEGQNVTLSCEQNLNHDAMYWYRQDPGQGLRLIYYSQIVNDFQKGDIAEGYSVSREKKESFPLTVTSAQKNPTAFYLCASTTEVGKLFFGSGTQLSVL.

The chain couples TRBV18 to TRBJ1-2, with no clear D. This CDR3 spans 14 amino acids. The V gene's germline CDR1 is KGHSH and CDR2 LQKENI. The germline V and J ends were trimmed by 1 base and 6 bases, with 12 bases remaining between them. For the CDR3, the DNA is TGTGCCAGCTCACCACTGGACCTTGGGCATGGCTACACCTTC. Its protein is CASSPLDLGHGYTF.

This clone appeared a few times. The V gene is TRBV4-3, the J gene TRBJ2-5; tentatively, D is TRBD1 or TRBD2 (5 bases each). V lost 0 bases to trimming and J lost 11 bases, with 16 bases between them. The CDR3 runs 14 residues. Germline loops: CDR1 LGHNA, CDR2 YSLEER. CDR3 in amino acids: CASSQDLGAPEQYF. In nucleotides, the CDR3 is TGCGCCAGCAGCCAAGATCTCGGGGCACCTGAGCAGTACTTC.

This clone was seen only a few times. This rearrangement joins TRBV11-2 to TRBJ2-1, with 10 positions matching TRBD1. V trimming: 5 bases; J trimming: 6 bases; junction bases outside the gene matches: 4. The CDR3 is 14 amino acids. The germline V gene has CDR1 SGHAT and CDR2 FQNNGV. CDR3 amino acids: CASSVDRGSNEQFF. In DNA form, the CDR3 reads TGTGCCAGCAGCGTGGACAGGGGGTCCAATGAGCAGTTCTTC.

This clone was found a few times. The V and J genes are TRBV7-2 and TRBJ1-5, with D perhaps TRBD1 (5 bases). The CDR3 runs 15 residues. Germline V CDR1 and CDR2: SGHTA, FQGNSA. The V end was cut by 1 base, the J end by 8 bases, with 15 bases between. The CDR3 DNA sequence: TGTGCCAGCAGCTTAGTGGGGCAGGGTCGGGAGCCCCAGCATTTT. It is translated as CASSLVGQGREPQHF. Variable domain in full (rest from reference TRBV7-2 and TRBJ1-5): GAGVSQSPSNKVTEKGKDVELRCDPISGHTALYWYRQSLGQGLEFLIYFQGNSAPDKSGLPSDRFSAERTGGSVSTLTIQRTQQEDSAVYLCASSLVGQGREPQHFGDGTRLSIL.

This clone was counted between two and nine times. The chain links TRBV7-2 to TRBJ2-6; D might be TRBD1 (5 bases). Germline V CDR1 and CDR2: SGHTA, FQGNSA. The CDR3 spans 15 residues. V was shortened by 6 bases and J by 0 bases, with 9 bases between the two germline ends. CDR3 loop: CASRQGVSGANVLTF. CDR3 in DNA: TGTGCCAGCAGACAAGGGGTCTCTGGGGCCAACGTCCTGACTTTC.

The rearrangement links TRBV28 to TRBJ2-1; no definite D call. Germline V gene sequence: CDR1 MDHEN, CDR2 SYDVKM. This CDR3 is built from 12 residues. With 6 bases removed from V and 6 bases from J, the gap between germline ends came to 9 bases. CDR3 region: CASSYMRNEQFF. CDR3 bases: TGTGCCAGCAGCTACATGCGCAATGAGCAGTTCTTC.

The chain carries TRBV2 and TRBJ1-2; TRBD1 is a possible D gene (6 bases). The CDR3 contains 14 residues. The V gene's germline CDR1 is SNHLY and CDR2 FYNNEI. The germline V and J ends were trimmed by 5 bases and 1 base, with 11 bases remaining between them. The CDR3 DNA follows: TGTGCCAGCAGTCCACAGGGAGATAACTATGGCTACACCTTC. Amino acids: CASSPQGDNYGYTF.

The chain links TRBV21-1 to TRBJ1-2; no check of the table's D call, TRBD1, against the DNA was made. TRBV21-1 is given as a pseudogene. CDR3 size: 15 residues. The CDR3 is CASSKVGTESYGYTF. The DNA for the CDR3 is TGTGCCAGCAGCAAAGTGGGCACAGAGAGCTATGGCTACACCTTC.

This clone turned up a few times. Here the CDR3 reads CASLKSSYNEQFF. The CDR3 region has the DNA TGTGCCAGCTTGAAGAGCTCCTACAATGAGCAGTTCTTC. V is TRBV28 and J is TRBJ2-1; no clear D. Deletions cut 8 bases from V and 0 bases from J, with 8 bases between. CDR1 MDHEN and CDR2 SYDVKM come from the germline V gene. The CDR3 extends over 13 amino acids.

Here the CDR3 reads CASRSTGPEGETQYF. CDR3 nucleotide sequence: TGTGCCAGCAGATCGACAGGACCCGAGGGGGAGACCCAGTACTTC. V gene TRBV28 combines with J gene TRBJ2-5, with D possibly matching TRBD1 (6 bases). The CDR3 contains 15 residues. Germline loops: CDR1 MDHEN, CDR2 SYDVKM. V lost 6 bases and J lost 5, with 19 bases in between.